The clone carrying this T cell receptor beta chain was counted at least ten times. The data were taken from a study of blood T cell repertoires in COVID-19. Study-wide background: Material from acute and convalescent COVID-19 was sourced from the United States, Italy and Spain. Sample material is recorded as cDNA or gDNA derived from T cells, B-cell-depleted T cells, or PBMCs.

Methods used by the authors: Nucleated cell number was recorded as an estimate derived from reference gene primer amplification. Produced via immunoSEQ multiplex PCR; TCRdb's table is partial and in-frame only. From that table come the V and J calls and clone size; the DNA was used to work out D and trimming. The sample holds about 130,000 clones, roughly 83% seen once. Sequenced material: peripheral blood. The origin of this receptor is a woman in her forties or fifties with acute or convalescent COVID-19.

The CDR3 bases are TGCGCCAGCAGCTTCCTTAAAAGCGACAGGGCCTACACCGGGGAGCTGTTTTTT. This codes for CASSFLKSDRAYTGELFF. The chain links TRBV5-1 to TRBJ2-2; 7 bases map to TRBD1. V shed 2 bases and J 3 bases; nucleotides not matched to a gene: 13. CDR3 length equals 18 residues. Germline CDR1 reads SGHRS; CDR2 reads YFSETQ.